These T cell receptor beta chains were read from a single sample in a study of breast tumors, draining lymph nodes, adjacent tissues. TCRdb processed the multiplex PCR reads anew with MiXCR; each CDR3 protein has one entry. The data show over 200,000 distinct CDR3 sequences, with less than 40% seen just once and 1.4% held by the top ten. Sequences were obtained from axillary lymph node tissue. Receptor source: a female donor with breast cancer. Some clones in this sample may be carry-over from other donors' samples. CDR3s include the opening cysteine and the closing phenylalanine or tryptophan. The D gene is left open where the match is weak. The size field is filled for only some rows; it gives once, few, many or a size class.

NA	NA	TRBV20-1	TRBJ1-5	TGCAGTGCTAGAGATAGTAAACAGCTACTCAATCAGCCCCAGCATTTT	CSARDSKQLLNQPQHF
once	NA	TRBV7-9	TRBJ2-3	TGTGCCAGCAGCGGACGGCTAGCCCAGCCACACGTCGCAGATACGCAGTATTTT	CASSGRLAQPHVADTQYF
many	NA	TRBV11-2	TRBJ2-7	TGTGCCAGCAGCCCGACGGCCGGATCCTACGAGCAGTACTTC	CASSPTAGSYEQYF
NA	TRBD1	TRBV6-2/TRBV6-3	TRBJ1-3	TGTGCCAGCAGTCCCAAGCGGGGGACAGGGGTCCCCTCTGGAAACACCATATATTTT	CASSPKRGTGVPSGNTIYF
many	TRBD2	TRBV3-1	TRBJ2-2	TGTGCCAGCAGCTTCACCGGACTAGCCCGGGAGCTGTTTTTT	CASSFTGLARELFF
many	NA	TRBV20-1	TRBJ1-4	TGCAGTGCTAGGCGGGCAACTAATGAAAAACTGTTTTTT	CSARRATNEKLFF
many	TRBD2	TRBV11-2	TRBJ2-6	TGTGCCAGCAGCTTATTCTCTTATTCGCGTGGGAGGGCTGCTGGGGCCAACGTCCTGACTTTC	CASSLFSYSRGRAAGANVLTF
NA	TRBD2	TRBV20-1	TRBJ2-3	TGCAGTGCTAGAGTAAGGGGTAGCGGGAGCGATGAGCAGTATTTT	CSARVRGSGSDEQYF
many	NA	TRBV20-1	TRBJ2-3	TGCAGTGCTAGAGATCTTGGACGGCGGCCCACAGATACGCAGTATTTT	CSARDLGRRPTDTQYF
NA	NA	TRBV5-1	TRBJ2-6	TGCGCCAGCAGCTCTGTGGGGGGGGACAGCGGGATCTCTGGGGCCAACGTCCTGACTTTC	CASSSVGGDSGISGANVLTF
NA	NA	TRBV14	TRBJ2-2	TGTGCCAGCAGCCAAGATCGGCGGACAGAGCTGTTTTTT	CASSQDRRTELFF
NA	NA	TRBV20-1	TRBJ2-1	TGCAGTGCATTTTTAGGGGAAAATGAGCAGTTCTTC	CSAFLGENEQFF
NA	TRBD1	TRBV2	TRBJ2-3	TGTGCCAGCAGTGGTCCGGGACAGGGGGGCACAGATACGCAGTATTTT	CASSGPGQGGTDTQYF
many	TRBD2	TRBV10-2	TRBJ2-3	TGCGCCAGCAGTGAGTCCTATGGGGGAGGGCCACCAGATACGCAGTATTTT	CASSESYGGGPPDTQYF
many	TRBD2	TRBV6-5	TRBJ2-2	TGTGCCAGCAGTCTCTCCCGGACTAGCGGGAGGGGCACCGGGGAGCTGTTTTTT	CASSLSRTSGRGTGELFF
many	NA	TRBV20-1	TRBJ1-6	TGCAGTGCTTACCAGGGAGGTTCACCCCTCCACTTT	CSAYQGGSPLHF
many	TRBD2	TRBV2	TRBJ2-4	TGTGCCAGCAGTGCACCGATAGGACTAGCGGGAGGCAAAAACATTCAGTACTTC	CASSAPIGLAGGKNIQYF
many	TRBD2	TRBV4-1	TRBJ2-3	TGCGCCAGCAGCCAACGAAGCGGGGACACAGATACGCAGTATTTT	CASSQRSGDTDTQYF
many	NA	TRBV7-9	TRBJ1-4	TGTGCCAGCAGCCCTCCCGGTGGCAGAAATAATGAAAAACTGTTTTTT	CASSPPGGRNNEKLFF
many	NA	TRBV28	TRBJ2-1	TGTGCCAGCAGTTTAAGTCGTGAGCAGTTCTTC	CASSLSREQFF
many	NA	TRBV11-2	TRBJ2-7	TGTGCCAGCAGCTTAGATACAGGGACATACGAGCAGTACTTC	CASSLDTGTYEQYF
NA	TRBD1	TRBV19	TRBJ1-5	TGTGCCAGTAGTATTTGGGCAGACAGGGGGAATCAGCCCCAGCATTTT	CASSIWADRGNQPQHF
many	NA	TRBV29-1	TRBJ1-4	TGCAGCGCCTCATCTACAGCAACTAATGAAAAACTGTTTTTT	CSASSTATNEKLFF
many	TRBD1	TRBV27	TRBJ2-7	TGTGCCAGCAGTTTAAGGGCAGGGGGAAACTACGAGCAGTACTTC	CASSLRAGGNYEQYF
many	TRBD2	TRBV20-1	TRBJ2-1	TGCAGTGCTAGGTCTAGCGGTATCTCCTACAATGAGCAGTTCTTC	CSARSSGISYNEQFF
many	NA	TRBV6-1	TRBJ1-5	TGTGCCAGCAAGAAACGGGAAGTAGGACAGCCCCAGCATTTT	CASKKREVGQPQHF
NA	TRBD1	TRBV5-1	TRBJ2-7	TGCGCCAACAGCTTCAGACAGGGTGTTGGCAAGCAGTACTTC	CANSFRQGVGKQYF
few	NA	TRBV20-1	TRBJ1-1	TGCAGTGCTAGAAGGGAGGAGAACACTGAAGCTTTCTTT	CSARREENTEAFF
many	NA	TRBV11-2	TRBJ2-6	TGTGCCAGCAGCTTAGTAGGGGACACCGCCTCTGGGGCCAACGTCCTGACTTTC	CASSLVGDTASGANVLTF
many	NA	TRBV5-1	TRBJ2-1	TGCGCCAGCAGCTGGGGGGGACAGAACAATGAGCAGTTCTTC	CASSWGGQNNEQFF
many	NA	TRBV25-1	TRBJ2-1	TGTGCCAGCAGCGCGGGACCCCTAGGTAGTGAGCAGTTCTTC	CASSAGPLGSEQFF